The T cell receptor (beta chain) under discussion was sequenced for a study of OX40 agonist ivuxolimab in advanced cancers. On this clone itself: The same CDR3 is also encoded by other DNA sequences in this sample.

Produced via immunoSEQ multiplex PCR; TCRdb's table is partial and in-frame only. The data contain 65,000 to 85,000 clones, about 85% of them seen just once; the ten biggest clones take up approximately 0.81%. The CDR3 consists of 14 residues. CDR1 and CDR2 from the germline V gene are SEHNR and FQNEAQ (reference sequence). V shed 4 bases and J shed 0 bases, with 10 bases lying between them. This receptor was identified in an adult with an advanced solid tumor such as melanoma, head and neck, liver or kidney cancer. Material: CD4+ or CD8+ T cells sorted from blood, obtained in a trial of the OX40 agonist ivuxolimab. This rearrangement joins TRBV7-9 to TRBJ2-7; maybe TRBD1 (6 bases). The CDR3: CASSSDRSSYEQYF. Here the CDR3 DNA reads TGTGCCAGCAGCTCCGACAGGAGCTCCTACGAGCAGTACTTC.